Only a few counts were recorded for the clone carrying this T cell receptor (beta chain). The antigen remains undetermined. The record originates from a study of T cells in Graves' hyperthyroidism and ophthalmopathy. From RNA transcripts, TCR beta CDR3 regions were amplified. Researchers ran a first-round RT-PCR on the TCR CDR3 using the HTBI primer set. TCRdb called the multiplex PCR reads again in MiXCR, with one record for every CDR3 protein. The sample has approximately 370,000 distinct CDR3 sequences; 15% are singletons. CDR1 MNHEY and CDR2 SVGAGI come from the germline V gene. V lost 0 bases and J 0 bases, leaving 15 bases between the germline ends. The CDR3 is 18 residues long. Findings and limits, study-wide: Blood also held most thyroid clonotypes expanded beyond 0.001.

Sequencing was carried out using blood. The clonotype was recovered from a woman under 40 with Graves' hyperthyroidism. The chain links TRBV6-5 to TRBJ1-5; no reliable D call. This chain's CDR3 is CASSYSSRREYSNQPQHF. The CDR3 coding sequence is TGTGCCAGCAGTTACTCGAGTAGGAGGGAGTATAGCAATCAGCCCCAGCATTTT.